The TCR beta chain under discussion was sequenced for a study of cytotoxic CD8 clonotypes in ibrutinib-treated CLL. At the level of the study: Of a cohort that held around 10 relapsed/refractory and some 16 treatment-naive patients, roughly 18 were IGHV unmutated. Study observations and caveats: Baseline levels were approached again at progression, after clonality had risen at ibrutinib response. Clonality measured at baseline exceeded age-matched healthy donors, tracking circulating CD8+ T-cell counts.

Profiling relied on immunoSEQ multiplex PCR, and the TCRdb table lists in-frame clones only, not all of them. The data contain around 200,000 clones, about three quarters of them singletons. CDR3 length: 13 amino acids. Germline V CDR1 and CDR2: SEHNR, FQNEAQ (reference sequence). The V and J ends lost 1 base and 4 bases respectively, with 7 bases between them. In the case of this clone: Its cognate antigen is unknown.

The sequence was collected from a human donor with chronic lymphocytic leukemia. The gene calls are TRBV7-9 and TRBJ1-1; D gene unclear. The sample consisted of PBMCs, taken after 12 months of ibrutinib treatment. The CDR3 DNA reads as TGTGCCAGCAGCTTAGTCGAGGGCACTGAAGCTTTCTTT. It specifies CASSLVEGTEAFF.